A selection of T cell receptor beta chains follows, all from one sample in a study of T cell changes during pregnancy in multiple sclerosis. This table comes from immunoSEQ multiplex PCR, and its TCRdb copy is limited to in-frame clones, with some not included. The sample carries approximately 41,000 clones, roughly 90% recorded once. Sequences were derived from CD4+ T cells from peripheral blood mononuclear cells, sampled in the second trimester of pregnancy. The receptors were sampled from a female donor with multiple sclerosis, enrolled in a pregnancy study. Each CDR3 is given with its conserved first and last residue. D genes are given only for firm matches. Size is omitted from some rows. Given values are once, few, many or a class for expanded clones.

CDR3nt,CDR3aa,d_gene,j_gene,abundance,len,v_gene
TGTGCCAGTATGCGTCAGGGCTCTGGAAACACCATATATTTT,CASMRQGSGNTIYF,.,TRBJ1-3,.,14,TRBV19
TGTGCCTGGAGGAGGGGACTAGCGGCTTACAATGAGCAGTTCTTC,CAWRRGLAAYNEQFF,TRBD2,TRBJ2-1,once,15,TRBV30
TGTGCCAGCAGCCTCGGACTAGCGGGGGGGAGAGAGCAGTACTTC,CASSLGLAGGREQYF,TRBD2,TRBJ2-7,.,15,TRBV7-2
TGTGCCAGTAGTATACGAGATCATAGCAATCAGCCCCAGCATTTT,CASSIRDHSNQPQHF,.,TRBJ1-5,.,15,TRBV19
TGTGCCAGCTCCCCTCAGAAAGATAACACTGAAGCTTTCTTT,CASSPQKDNTEAFF,.,TRBJ1-1,.,14,TRBV18
TGTGCCAGCAGCTTGATATCAGGGTACCAAGAGACCCAGTACTTC,CASSLISGYQETQYF,.,TRBJ2-5,.,15,TRBV11-3
TGTGCCAGCAGCGCCCGGGACACTGAAGCTTTCTTT,CASSARDTEAFF,.,TRBJ1-1,.,12,TRBV7-9
TGCGCCAGCAGTCTACAGGAGTCGGGTACCTACGAGCAGTACTTC,CASSLQESGTYEQYF,.,TRBJ2-7,.,15,TRBV23-1
TGCGCCAGCAGCCTAGAAGTCACAATGAACACTGAAGCTTTCTTT,CASSLEVTMNTEAFF,.,TRBJ1-1,.,15,TRBV5-1
TGCGCCAGCATAGGGGCAGCCCAGAACACCGGGGAGCTGTTTTTT,CASIGAAQNTGELFF,.,TRBJ2-2,once,15,TRBV23-1
TGTGCCAGCAGCTTAGAATCGCTAGCGGGAGTAATGGCCTACGAGCAGTACTTC,CASSLESLAGVMAYEQYF,TRBD2,TRBJ2-7,.,18,TRBV7-2
TGTGCCAGCAGCGCGACCGGGACAGACAAAGAGACCCAGTACTTC,CASSATGTDKETQYF,TRBD1,TRBJ2-5,.,15,TRBV7-9
TGTGCTAGCAGCCCTCCAGGGCGTGCAGGAGAGACCCAGTACTTC,CASSPPGRAGETQYF,.,TRBJ2-5,once,15,TRBV7-7
TGCGCCAGCAGCACGCCCGGGACTAGCGGGAGGTGGGGTAGCACAGATACGCAGTATTTT,CASSTPGTSGRWGSTDTQYF,TRBD2,TRBJ2-3,.,20,TRBV5-1
TGTGCCAGCAGTTTTTTGACAGGGAAGACCGGGGAGCTGTTTTTT,CASSFLTGKTGELFF,TRBD1,TRBJ2-2,once,15,TRBV27
TGCAGCGTTGGTCTAGCGGGAGGTTACGAGCAGTACTTC,CSVGLAGGYEQYF,TRBD2,TRBJ2-7,.,13,TRBV29-1
TGTGCCAGCAGGTTAAGAGGGGGTCCCTCTGGAAACACCATATATTTT,CASRLRGGPSGNTIYF,.,TRBJ1-3,once,16,TRBV5-8
TGTGCCAGCAGTGTGGAGGATGACACAGATACGCAGTATTTT,CASSVEDDTDTQYF,.,TRBJ2-3,.,14,TRBV2
TGTGCCTGGAGTATCAGGGAAAAACTGTTTTTT,CAWSIREKLFF,.,TRBJ1-4,few,11,TRBV30
TGTGCCAGCTCCCGGGACAGGATTTCCGAGCAGTACTTC,CASSRDRISEQYF,TRBD1,TRBJ2-7,.,13,TRBV6-6
TGTGCCAGCAGCCTAGCCGGGACAGGGGGAACTGAAGCTTTCTTT,CASSLAGTGGTEAFF,TRBD1,TRBJ1-1,.,15,TRBV5-6
TGTGCCAGTACCACGACTAGCGGGAGAGGTCTAGATACGCAGTATTTT,CASTTTSGRGLDTQYF,TRBD2,TRBJ2-3,.,16,TRBV19
TGTGCCAGCAGTGAAAATGCAGGGTTGGGGTACGAGCAGTACTTC,CASSENAGLGYEQYF,.,TRBJ2-7,once,15,TRBV6-1
TGTGCCAGCAGCTCTACCCCCCGGAACAGGGGGAGTTCCTACGAGCAGTACTTC,CASSSTPRNRGSSYEQYF,TRBD1,TRBJ2-7,.,18,TRBV7-9
TGTGCCAGCTCACATAGACAGGGGAGTACGGTTAACTATGGCTACACCTTC,CASSHRQGSTVNYGYTF,TRBD1,TRBJ1-2,.,17,TRBV18
TGTGCCAGCAGTTCCGGGACAACTACCGGGGAGCTGTTTTTT,CASSSGTTTGELFF,.,TRBJ2-2,.,14,TRBV6-4
TGTGCCAGCAGTCCACCCGGGACAGGGGGCGGTGAGCAGTTCTTC,CASSPPGTGGGEQFF,TRBD1,TRBJ2-1,.,15,TRBV7-2
TGTGCCAGCAGCAGGACTAGTCAAGAGACCCAGTACTTC,CASSRTSQETQYF,TRBD2,TRBJ2-5,.,13,TRBV6-5
TGTGCCAGCTCACCACCGGTGTCTGCAGGGGGCACTGAAGCTTTCTTT,CASSPPVSAGGTEAFF,TRBD1,TRBJ1-1,.,16,TRBV18
TGCGCCAGCAGCTTGGGCAGGGGAGACTATGGCTACACCTTC,CASSLGRGDYGYTF,.,TRBJ1-2,.,14,TRBV5-1
TGTGCCAGCTCCCAGACAGAGAACACTGAAGCTTTCTTT,CASSQTENTEAFF,.,TRBJ1-1,.,13,TRBV18
TGTGCCATCAGGGAAGGGGGCTCGCGGACCCAGTACTTC,CAIREGGSRTQYF,TRBD1,TRBJ2-5,.,13,TRBV10-3
TGTGCCAGCAGCAACGAACAGGGTAATGCCATATCCACGAACACCGGGGAGCTGTTTTTT,CASSNEQGNAISTNTGELFF,.,TRBJ2-2,.,20,TRBV11-3
TGCGCCAGCAGACCGAGCGGGAGTGTTGCAGATACGCAGTATTTT,CASRPSGSVADTQYF,TRBD2,TRBJ2-3,.,15,TRBV5-1
TGTGCCAGTAGTATAGGAGGGTACGGGGAGCTGTTTTTT,CASSIGGYGELFF,.,TRBJ2-2,.,13,TRBV19
TGTGCCAGTAGTATAGTCGGGGGTAGCAATCAGCCCCAGCATTTT,CASSIVGGSNQPQHF,.,TRBJ1-5,.,15,TRBV19
TGCAGCGTTGACAGGGCTGGCTACACCTTC,CSVDRAGYTF,.,TRBJ1-2,.,10,TRBV29-1
TGTGCCAGCAGCTTAATGACAGTGAGCCTGACTGGGGCCAACGTCCTGACTTTC,CASSLMTVSLTGANVLTF,.,TRBJ2-6,.,18,TRBV5-5
TGTGCCAGCAGCTTGCGACAGCACAATGAGCAGTTCTTC,CASSLRQHNEQFF,.,TRBJ2-1,.,13,TRBV5-5
TGTGCCTGGAGTGTACGGTCAAGACTAGCGGGGAACTACGAGCAGTACTTC,CAWSVRSRLAGNYEQYF,TRBD2,TRBJ2-7,once,17,TRBV30
TGCGCCAGCAGCCATGCGGGACCTCACTCTGGGGCCAACGTCCTGACTTTC,CASSHAGPHSGANVLTF,.,TRBJ2-6,.,17,TRBV4-3
TGTGCCAGCAGCTTTCGCGGGGGGACCCAGTACTTC,CASSFRGGTQYF,TRBD2,TRBJ2-5,.,12,TRBV28
TGTGCCAGCAGCTTAGGTGGTGGACTCGTAGGCGAGACCCAGTACTTC,CASSLGGGLVGETQYF,.,TRBJ2-5,.,16,TRBV7-3
TGTGCCAGCACCCGAAGGGGCGGCTACGAGCAGTACTTC,CASTRRGGYEQYF,.,TRBJ2-7,.,13,TRBV6-6
TGTGCCAGCAGCTTAGATCAACTAGCGGAGAGCTTAGGGAATGAGCAGTTCTTC,CASSLDQLAESLGNEQFF,TRBD2,TRBJ2-1,.,18,TRBV11-3
TGTGCCAGCAGCTTGACTAGCGGGCAGTACAATGAGCAGTTCTTC,CASSLTSGQYNEQFF,TRBD2,TRBJ2-1,.,15,TRBV7-2
TGTGCCAGCAGCCAAACAGGATTAGGGGCTGAAGCTTTCTTT,CASSQTGLGAEAFF,.,TRBJ1-1,.,14,TRBV14
TGCGCCAGCAGCCTGGACAGTGCGGAGACCCAGTACTTC,CASSLDSAETQYF,.,TRBJ2-5,.,13,TRBV10-1
TGTGCCAGCTCAACGGACAGGGGGGACACCATATATTTT,CASSTDRGDTIYF,TRBD1,TRBJ1-3,.,13,TRBV18
TGTGCCAGTAGTGCCCGGTGGACCGGGGAGCTGTTTTTT,CASSARWTGELFF,.,TRBJ2-2,.,13,TRBV19
TGTGCCAGCAGCTTAACTGGAGGCGGGGATGAGCAGTACTTC,CASSLTGGGDEQYF,.,TRBJ2-7,.,14,TRBV7-3
TGTGCCAGCAGCTTAGGGACTAGCACAGATACGCAGTATTTT,CASSLGTSTDTQYF,.,TRBJ2-3,.,14,TRBV7-2
TGTGCCAGCAGCGCCGAGGTGGATGGGGCGCAGTACTTC,CASSAEVDGAQYF,.,TRBJ2-7,.,13,TRBV9
TGTGCCAGCAGAACACAGGGATTAGCCAAAAACATTCAGTACTTC,CASRTQGLAKNIQYF,.,TRBJ2-4,.,15,TRBV6-5
TGTGCCAGCTCACCACCGGAAGCACTAGCGGGAGATACGCAGTATTTT,CASSPPEALAGDTQYF,TRBD2,TRBJ2-3,.,16,TRBV18
TGCGCCAGCAGCTTGAGGGTTAGCGGGAGTGGCTACAATGAGCAGTTCTTC,CASSLRVSGSGYNEQFF,TRBD2,TRBJ2-1,.,17,TRBV5-1
TGTGCCAGCAGTTATAGTCGCATAAACACTGAAGCTTTCTTT,CASSYSRINTEAFF,.,TRBJ1-1,.,14,TRBV6-6